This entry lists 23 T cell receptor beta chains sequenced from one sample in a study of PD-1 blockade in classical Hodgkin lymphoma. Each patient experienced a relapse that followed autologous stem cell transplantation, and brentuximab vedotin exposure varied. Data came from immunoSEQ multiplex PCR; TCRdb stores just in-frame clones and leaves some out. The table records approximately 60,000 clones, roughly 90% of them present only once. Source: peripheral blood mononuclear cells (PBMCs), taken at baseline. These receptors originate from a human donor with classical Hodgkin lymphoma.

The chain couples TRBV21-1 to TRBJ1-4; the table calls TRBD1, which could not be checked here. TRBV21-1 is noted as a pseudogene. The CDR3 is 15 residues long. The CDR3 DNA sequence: TGTGCCAGCAGCAAAGAGGGAGACAGGTACGAAAAACTGTTTTTT. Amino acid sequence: CASSKEGDRYEKLFF.

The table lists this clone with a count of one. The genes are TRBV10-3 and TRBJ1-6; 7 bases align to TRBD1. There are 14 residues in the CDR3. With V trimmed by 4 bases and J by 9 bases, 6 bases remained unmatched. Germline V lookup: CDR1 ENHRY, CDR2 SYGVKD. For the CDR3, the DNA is TGTGCCATCAGTGGGACAGGTCAGGCTTCACCCCTCCACTTT. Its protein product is CAISGTGQASPLHF.

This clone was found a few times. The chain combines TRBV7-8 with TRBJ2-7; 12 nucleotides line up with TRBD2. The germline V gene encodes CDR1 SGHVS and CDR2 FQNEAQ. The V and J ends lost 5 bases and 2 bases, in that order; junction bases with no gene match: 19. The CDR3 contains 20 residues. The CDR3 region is CASSPTVHLAGGLTPYEQYF. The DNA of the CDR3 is TGTGCCAGCAGCCCCACGGTCCATCTAGCGGGGGGGTTGACCCCCTACGAGCAGTACTTC.

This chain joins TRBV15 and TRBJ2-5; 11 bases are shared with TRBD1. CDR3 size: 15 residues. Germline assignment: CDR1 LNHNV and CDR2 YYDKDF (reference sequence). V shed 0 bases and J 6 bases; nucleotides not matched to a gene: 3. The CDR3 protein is CATSREGQGVQTQYF. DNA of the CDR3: TGTGCCACCAGCAGAGAGGGACAGGGGGTTCAGACCCAGTACTTC. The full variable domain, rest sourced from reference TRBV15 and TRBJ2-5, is DAMVIQNPRYQVTQFGKPVTLSCSQTLNHNVMYWYQQKSSQAPKLLFHYYDKDFNNEADTPDNFQSRRPNTSFCFLDIRSPGLGDTAMYLCATSREGQGVQTQYFGPGTRLLVL.

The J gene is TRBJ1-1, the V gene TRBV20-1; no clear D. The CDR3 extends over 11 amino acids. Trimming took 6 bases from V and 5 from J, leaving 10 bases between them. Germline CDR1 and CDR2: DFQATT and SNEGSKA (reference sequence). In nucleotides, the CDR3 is TGCAGTGCCCAGGCAAGGACTGAAGCTTTCTTT. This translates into CSAQARTEAFF.

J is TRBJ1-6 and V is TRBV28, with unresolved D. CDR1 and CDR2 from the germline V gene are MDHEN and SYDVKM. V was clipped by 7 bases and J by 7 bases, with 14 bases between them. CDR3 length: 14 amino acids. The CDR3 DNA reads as TGTGCCAGCACCCTGATCGACCCGAATTCACCCCTCCACTTT. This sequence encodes CASTLIDPNSPLHF.

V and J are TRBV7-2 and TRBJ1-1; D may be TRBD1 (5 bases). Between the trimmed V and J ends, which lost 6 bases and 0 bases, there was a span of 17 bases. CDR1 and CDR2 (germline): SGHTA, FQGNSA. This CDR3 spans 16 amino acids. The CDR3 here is CASSNKTVYLNTEAFF. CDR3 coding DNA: TGTGCCAGCAGTAATAAGACAGTTTATTTGAACACTGAAGCTTTCTTT.

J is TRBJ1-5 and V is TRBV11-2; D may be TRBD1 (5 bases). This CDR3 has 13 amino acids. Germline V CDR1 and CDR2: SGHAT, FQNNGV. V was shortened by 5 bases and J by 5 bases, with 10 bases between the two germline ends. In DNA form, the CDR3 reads TGTGCCAGCAGCGCTTGGGACGATCAGCCCCAGCATTTT. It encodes CASSAWDDQPQHF.

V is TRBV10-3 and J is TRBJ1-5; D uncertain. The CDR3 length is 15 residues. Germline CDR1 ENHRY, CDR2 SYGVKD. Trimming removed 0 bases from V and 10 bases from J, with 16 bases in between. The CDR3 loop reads CAISESGQYQVPQHF. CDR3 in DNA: TGTGCCATCAGTGAGTCTGGGCAGTACCAAGTTCCCCAGCATTTT.

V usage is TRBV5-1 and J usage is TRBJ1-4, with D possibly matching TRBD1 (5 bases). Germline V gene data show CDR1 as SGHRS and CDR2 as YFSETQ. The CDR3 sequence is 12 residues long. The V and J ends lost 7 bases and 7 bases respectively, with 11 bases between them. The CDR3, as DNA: TGCGCCAGCCGCCAGGGTAGTGAAAAACTGTTTTTT. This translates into CASRQGSEKLFF.

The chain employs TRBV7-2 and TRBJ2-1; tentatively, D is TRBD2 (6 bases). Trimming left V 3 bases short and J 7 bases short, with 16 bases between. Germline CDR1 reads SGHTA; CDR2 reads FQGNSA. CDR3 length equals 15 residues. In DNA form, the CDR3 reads TGTGCCAGCAGCTTCGGAGGGAGCGCGGGAAATGAGCAGTTCTTC. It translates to CASSFGGSAGNEQFF.

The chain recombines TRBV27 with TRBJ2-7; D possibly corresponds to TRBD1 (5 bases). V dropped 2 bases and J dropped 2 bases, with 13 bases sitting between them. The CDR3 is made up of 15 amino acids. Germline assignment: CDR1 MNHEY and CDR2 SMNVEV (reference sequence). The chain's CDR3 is CASSLGSQGTYEQYF. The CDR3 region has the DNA TGTGCCAGCAGTTTAGGTTCCCAGGGTACCTACGAGCAGTACTTC.

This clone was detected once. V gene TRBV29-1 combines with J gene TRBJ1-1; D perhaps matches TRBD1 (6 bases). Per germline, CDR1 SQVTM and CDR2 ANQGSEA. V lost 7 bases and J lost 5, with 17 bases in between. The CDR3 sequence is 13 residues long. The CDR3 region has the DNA TGCAGCGCGTCTGTGGGTAGGGGGACTGAAGCTTTCTTT. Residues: CSASVGRGTEAFF.

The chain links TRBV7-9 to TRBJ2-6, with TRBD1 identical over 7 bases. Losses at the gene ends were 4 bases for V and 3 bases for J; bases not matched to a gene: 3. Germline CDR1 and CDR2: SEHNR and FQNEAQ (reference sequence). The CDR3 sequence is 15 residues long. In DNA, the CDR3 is TGTGCCAGCAGCTCAGACAGGGTTGGGGCCAACGTCCTGACTTTC. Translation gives CASSSDRVGANVLTF.

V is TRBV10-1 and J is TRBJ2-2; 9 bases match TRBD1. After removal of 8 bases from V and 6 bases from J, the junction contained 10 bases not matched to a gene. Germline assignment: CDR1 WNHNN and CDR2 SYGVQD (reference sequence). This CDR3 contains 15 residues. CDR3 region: CASSGTGLGPGELFF. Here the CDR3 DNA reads TGCGCCAGCTCTGGGACAGGGCTCGGGCCCGGGGAGCTGTTTTTT.

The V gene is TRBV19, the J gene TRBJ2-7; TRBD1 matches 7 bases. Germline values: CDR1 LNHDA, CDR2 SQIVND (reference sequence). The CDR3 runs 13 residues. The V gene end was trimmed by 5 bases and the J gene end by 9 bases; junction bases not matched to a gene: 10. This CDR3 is CASSDRDRRVQYF. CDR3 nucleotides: TGTGCCAGTAGTGATAGGGACAGACGAGTGCAGTACTTC.

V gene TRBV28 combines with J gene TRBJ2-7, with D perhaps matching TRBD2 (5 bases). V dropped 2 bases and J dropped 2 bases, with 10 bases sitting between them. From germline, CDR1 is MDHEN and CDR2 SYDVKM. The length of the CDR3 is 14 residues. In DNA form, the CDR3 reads TGTGCCAGCAGTTTAGCGGGCCCTCCCTACGAGCAGTACTTC. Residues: CASSLAGPPYEQYF. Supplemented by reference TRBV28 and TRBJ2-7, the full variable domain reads DVKVTQSSRYLVKRTGEKVFLECVQDMDHENMFWYRQDPGLGLRLIYFSYDVKMKEKGDIPEGYSVSREKKERFSLILESASTNQTSMYLCASSLAGPPYEQYFGPGTRLTVT.

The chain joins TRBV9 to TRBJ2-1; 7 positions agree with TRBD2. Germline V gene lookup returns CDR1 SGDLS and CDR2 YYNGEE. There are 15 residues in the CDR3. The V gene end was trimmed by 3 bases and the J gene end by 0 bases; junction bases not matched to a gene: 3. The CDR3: CASSDRDYSYNEQFF. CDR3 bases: TGTGCCAGCAGCGACCGGGACTACTCCTACAATGAGCAGTTCTTC.

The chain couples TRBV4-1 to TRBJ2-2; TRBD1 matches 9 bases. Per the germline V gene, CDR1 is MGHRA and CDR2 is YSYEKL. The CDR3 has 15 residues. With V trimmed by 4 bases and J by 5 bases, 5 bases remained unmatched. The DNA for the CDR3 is TGCGCCAGCAGCCTCCGGACAGGGGCGACCGGGGAGCTGTTTTTT. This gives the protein CASSLRTGATGELFF.

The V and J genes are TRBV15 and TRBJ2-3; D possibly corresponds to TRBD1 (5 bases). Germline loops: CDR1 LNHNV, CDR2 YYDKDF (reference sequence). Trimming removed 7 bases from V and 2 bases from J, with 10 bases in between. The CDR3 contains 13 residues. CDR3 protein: CATMVRDTDTQYF. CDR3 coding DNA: TGTGCCACCATGGTCAGGGACACAGATACGCAGTATTTT.

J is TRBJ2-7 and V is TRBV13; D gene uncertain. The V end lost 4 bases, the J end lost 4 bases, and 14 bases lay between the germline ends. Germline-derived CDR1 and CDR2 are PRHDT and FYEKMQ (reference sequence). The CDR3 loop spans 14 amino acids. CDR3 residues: CASSSPAEHYEQYF. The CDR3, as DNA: TGTGCCAGCAGCTCCCCCGCGGAGCATTACGAGCAGTACTTC.

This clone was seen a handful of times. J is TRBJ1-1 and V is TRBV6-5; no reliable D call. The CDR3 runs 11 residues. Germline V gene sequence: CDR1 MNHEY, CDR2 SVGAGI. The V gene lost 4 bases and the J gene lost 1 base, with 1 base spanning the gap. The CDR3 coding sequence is TGTGCCAGCAGTTGGAACACTGAAGCTTTCTTT. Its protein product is CASSWNTEAFF.

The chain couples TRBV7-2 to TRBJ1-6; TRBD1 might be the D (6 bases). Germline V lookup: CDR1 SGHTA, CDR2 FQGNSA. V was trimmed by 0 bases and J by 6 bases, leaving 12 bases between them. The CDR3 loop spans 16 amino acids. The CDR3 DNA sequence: TGTGCCAGCAGCTTAGCCCCGAGGGGGTCTAATTCACCCCTCCACTTT. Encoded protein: CASSLAPRGSNSPLHF.